One sample yielded the 4 T cell receptor beta chains listed below, sequenced in a study of shared clonotypes between healthy human individuals. The table came from immunoSEQ multiplex PCR; TCRdb's copy has only in-frame clones and leaves some out. The table shows hundreds of thousands of clones, with over 60% occurring only once. Sequences were obtained from PBMCs. These receptors were taken from a middle-aged woman in good health. Some clones in this sample may be carry-over from other donors' samples.

The rearrangement links TRBV19 to TRBJ1-4; possibly TRBD1 for D (5 bases). V lost 2 bases, J lost 6 bases, and 22 bases lay in between. Looked up from germline, CDR1 is LNHDA and CDR2 is SQIVND (reference sequence). The CDR3 has 18 residues. CDR3 sequence: CASSILERELGGDEKLFF. CDR3 nucleotides: TGTGCCAGTAGTATATTGGAGCGGGAACTGGGGGGGGATGAAAAACTGTTTTTT.

This chain uses TRBV5-4 with TRBJ2-5; no clear D gene. Germline V gene data show CDR1 as SGHNT and CDR2 as YYREEE (reference sequence). The CDR3 extends over 13 amino acids. V lost 0 bases to trimming and J lost 7 bases, with 10 bases between them. The CDR3: CASSLAHARTQYF. CDR3 in DNA: TGTGCCAGCAGCTTGGCCCATGCCCGGACCCAGTACTTC.

This clone was counted ten times or more. The sample contains more than one DNA sequence encoding this CDR3. The V gene is TRBV5-1, the J gene TRBJ1-3, with TRBD1 as a possible D gene (6 bases). The length of the CDR3 is 14 residues. Germline V gene lookup returns CDR1 SGHRS and CDR2 YFSETQ. The V and J ends lost 4 bases and 1 base respectively, with 9 bases between them. Written as DNA, the CDR3 is TGCGCCAGCAGCCCACAGGGTTCTGGAAACACCATATATTTT. Translating it yields CASSPQGSGNTIYF.

At least ten counts were recorded for this clone. The CDR3 protein is CASSAGSGRANQPQHF. CDR3 nucleotides: TGTGCCAGCAGTGCGGGGTCAGGGAGAGCCAATCAGCCCCAGCATTTT. V and J are TRBV2 and TRBJ1-5, with D possibly matching TRBD1 (5 bases). Trimming pared 4 bases from V and 3 bases from J, leaving 16 bases between. CDR3 length equals 16 residues. Germline CDR1 reads SNHLY; CDR2 reads FYNNEI.